This TCR beta chain was captured in a study of yellow fever vaccine responses in identical twins. Study conclusions and caveats: Twins' vaccine T cell responses were reported to seem partly convergent and partly personalized.

In regard to this clonotype: Its cognate antigen is unknown.

In TCRdb, the RT-PCR reads were re-called with MiXCR into one record per CDR3 protein. The data contain about 21,000 distinct CDR3 sequences, around 77% of them singletons. This material consisted of T cells from blood (PBMCs), unsorted or a sorted subset (not recorded which), taken before or after yellow fever vaccination (not recorded which). This clonotype was sampled from a woman aged 18-29 years who received the yellow fever vaccine.

CDR3 DNA: TGCGCCAGCAGCCAGAGTTTACCCGGAGTTATAGAGACCCAGTACTTC. Its protein is CASSQSLPGVIETQYF. This rearrangement joins TRBV4-1 to TRBJ2-5; D gene unclear. V lost 3 bases and J 4 bases, leaving 18 bases between the germline ends. The CDR3 is made up of 16 amino acids. The germline V gene has CDR1 MGHRA and CDR2 YSYEKL.